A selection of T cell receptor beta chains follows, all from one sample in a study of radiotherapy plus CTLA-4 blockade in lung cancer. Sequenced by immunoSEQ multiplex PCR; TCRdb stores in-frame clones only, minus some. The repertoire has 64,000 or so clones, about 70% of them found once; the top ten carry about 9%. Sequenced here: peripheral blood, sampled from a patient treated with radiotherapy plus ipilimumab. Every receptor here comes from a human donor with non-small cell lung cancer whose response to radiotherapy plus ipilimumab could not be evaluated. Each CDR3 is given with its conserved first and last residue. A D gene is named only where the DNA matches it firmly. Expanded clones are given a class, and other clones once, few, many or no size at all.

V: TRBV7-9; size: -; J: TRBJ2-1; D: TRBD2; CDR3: CASSSRSGTAGGSYNEQFF; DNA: TGTGCCAGCAGCTCACGTTCAGGGACAGCGGGAGGCTCCTACAATGAGCAGTTCTTC
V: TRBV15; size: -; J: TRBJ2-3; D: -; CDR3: CATSRDLSRGTTDTQYF; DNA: TGTGCCACCAGCAGAGATCTCTCCAGGGGTACCACAGATACGCAGTATTTT
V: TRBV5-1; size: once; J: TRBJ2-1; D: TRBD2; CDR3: CASSMPSGSSNEQFF; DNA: TGCGCCAGCAGCATGCCTAGCGGGAGCTCCAATGAGCAGTTCTTC
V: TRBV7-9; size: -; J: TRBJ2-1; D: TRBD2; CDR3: CASSLGGLAAEQFF; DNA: TGTGCCAGCAGCTTAGGTGGACTAGCCGCTGAGCAGTTCTTC
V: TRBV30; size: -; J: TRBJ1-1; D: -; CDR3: CAWSVYGDTEAFF; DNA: TGTGCCTGGAGTGTATACGGGGACACTGAAGCTTTCTTT
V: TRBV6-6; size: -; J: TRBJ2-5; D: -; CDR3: CASRAGSAETQYF; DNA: TGTGCCAGCAGGGCGGGATCGGCGGAGACCCAGTACTTC
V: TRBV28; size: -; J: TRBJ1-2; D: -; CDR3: CATNLRGGYTF; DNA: TGTGCCACCAACTTAAGAGGGGGCTACACCTTC
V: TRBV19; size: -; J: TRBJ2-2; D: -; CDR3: CASSLGPGELFF; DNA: TGTGCCAGTAGTTTGGGGCCCGGGGAGCTGTTTTTT
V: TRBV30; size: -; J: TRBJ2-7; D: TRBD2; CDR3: CAWNSGTAYEQYF; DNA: TGTGCCTGGAATAGCGGGACGGCCTACGAGCAGTACTTC
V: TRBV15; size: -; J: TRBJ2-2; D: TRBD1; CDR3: CATSVRDRRRGELFF; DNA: TGTGCCACCAGCGTCCGGGACAGACGCCGTGGGGAGCTGTTTTTT
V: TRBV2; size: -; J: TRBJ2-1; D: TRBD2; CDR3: CASSRAGVAYNEQFF; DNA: TGTGCCAGCAGTCGGGCGGGAGTCGCCTACAATGAGCAGTTCTTC
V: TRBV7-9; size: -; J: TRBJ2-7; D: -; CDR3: CASSPGGVVRYF; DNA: TGTGCCAGCAGCCCTGGCGGGGTTGTTCGGTACTTC
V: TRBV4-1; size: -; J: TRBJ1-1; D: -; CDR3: CASSFYREMNTEAFF; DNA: TGCGCCAGCAGCTTCTACAGGGAAATGAACACTGAAGCTTTCTTT
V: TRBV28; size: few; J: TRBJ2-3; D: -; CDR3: CASSLWGGQSLDTQYF; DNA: TGTGCCAGCAGTTTATGGGGGGGACAGAGTCTAGATACGCAGTATTTT
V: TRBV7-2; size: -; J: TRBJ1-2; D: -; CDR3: CASSLGADRSNYGYTF; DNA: TGTGCCAGCAGCTTAGGGGCAGACCGTTCAAACTATGGCTACACCTTC
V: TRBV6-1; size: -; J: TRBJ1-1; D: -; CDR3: CASRWGGGTEAFF; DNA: TGTGCCAGCAGGTGGGGAGGCGGCACTGAAGCTTTCTTT
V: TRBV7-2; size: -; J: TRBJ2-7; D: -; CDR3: CASSSGHDQQYF; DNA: TGTGCCAGCAGCTCAGGACACGACCAGCAGTACTTC
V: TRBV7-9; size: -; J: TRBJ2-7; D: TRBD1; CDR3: CASSAPGQGAYEQYF; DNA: TGTGCCAGCAGCGCTCCGGGACAGGGGGCCTACGAGCAGTACTTC
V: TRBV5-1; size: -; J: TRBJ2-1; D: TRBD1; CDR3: CASSGTVYNEQFF; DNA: TGCGCCAGCAGCGGGACAGTTTACAATGAGCAGTTCTTC
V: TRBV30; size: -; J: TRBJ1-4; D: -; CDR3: CACQGGQGDEKLFF; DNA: TGTGCCTGTCAAGGTGGTCAGGGCGATGAAAAACTGTTTTTT
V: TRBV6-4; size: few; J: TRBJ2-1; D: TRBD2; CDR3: CASRVVLGTSGVANEQFF; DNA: TGTGCCAGCAGGGTTGTCCTTGGGACTAGCGGGGTCGCCAATGAGCAGTTCTTC
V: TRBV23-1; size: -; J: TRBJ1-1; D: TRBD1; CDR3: CASSQWHRGNTEAFF; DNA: TGCGCCAGCAGTCAATGGCACAGGGGGAACACTGAAGCTTTCTTT
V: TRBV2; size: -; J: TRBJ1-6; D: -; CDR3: CASSAQSDSPLHF; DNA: TGTGCCAGCAGTGCGCAGTCCGATTCACCCCTCCACTTT
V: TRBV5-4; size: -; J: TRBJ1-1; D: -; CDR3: CASSPQGNTEAFF; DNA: TGTGCCAGCAGCCCGCAGGGGAACACTGAAGCTTTCTTT
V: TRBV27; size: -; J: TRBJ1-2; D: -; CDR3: CASSSTGKESALYGYTF; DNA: TGTGCCAGCAGTTCGACAGGAAAAGAATCGGCCCTCTATGGCTACACCTTC
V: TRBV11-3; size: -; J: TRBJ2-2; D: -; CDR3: CASSLVGGVYTGELFF; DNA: TGTGCCAGCAGCTTAGTAGGGGGGGTGTACACCGGGGAGCTGTTTTTT
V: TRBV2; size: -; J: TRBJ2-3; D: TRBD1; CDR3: CAGGQGADTQYF; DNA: TGTGCCGGCGGACAGGGGGCAGATACGCAGTATTTT
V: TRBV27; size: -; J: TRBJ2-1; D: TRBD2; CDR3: CASSLGAGGYNEQFF; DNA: TGTGCCAGCAGTTTAGGGGCGGGGGGATACAATGAGCAGTTCTTC
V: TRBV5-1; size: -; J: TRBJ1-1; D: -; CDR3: CASSLELVSGVDTEAFF; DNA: TGCGCCAGCAGCTTGGAACTCGTATCAGGGGTTGACACTGAAGCTTTCTTT
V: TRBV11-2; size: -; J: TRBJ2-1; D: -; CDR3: CASSPGWEVYNEQFF; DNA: TGTGCCAGCAGCCCTGGGTGGGAGGTCTACAATGAGCAGTTCTTC
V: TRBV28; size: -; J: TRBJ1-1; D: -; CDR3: CASSSLRAPGTEAFF; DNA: TGTGCCAGCAGTTCCCTAAGGGCCCCAGGGACTGAAGCTTTCTTT
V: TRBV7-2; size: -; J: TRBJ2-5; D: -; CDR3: CASSSRTLQETQYF; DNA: TGTGCCAGCAGTTCCCGGACTCTACAAGAGACCCAGTACTTC
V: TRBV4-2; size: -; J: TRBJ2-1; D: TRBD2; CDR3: CASSRNLAGGLDEQFF; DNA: TGTGCCAGCAGCCGTAACCTAGCGGGAGGGTTGGATGAGCAGTTCTTC
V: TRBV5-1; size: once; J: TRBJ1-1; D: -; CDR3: CASSVVQGNTEAFF; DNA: TGCGCCAGCAGCGTTGTACAGGGGAACACTGAAGCTTTCTTT
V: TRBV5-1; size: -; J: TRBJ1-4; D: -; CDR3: CASSLEQGTNEKLFF; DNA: TGCGCCAGCAGCTTGGAACAGGGAACTAATGAAAAACTGTTTTTT
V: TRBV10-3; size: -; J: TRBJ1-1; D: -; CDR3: CAMRDTWTEAFF; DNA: TGTGCCATGAGGGACACTTGGACTGAAGCTTTCTTT
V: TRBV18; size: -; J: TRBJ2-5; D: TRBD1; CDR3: CASSDYGDRGPETQYF; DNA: TGTGCCAGCTCAGACTACGGGGACAGGGGGCCAGAGACCCAGTACTTC
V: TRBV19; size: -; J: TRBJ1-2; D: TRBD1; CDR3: CASTSGTGGILYGYTF; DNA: TGTGCCAGTACCTCCGGGACAGGAGGGATCCTTTATGGCTACACCTTC
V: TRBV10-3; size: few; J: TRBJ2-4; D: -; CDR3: CATEAGGLTKNIQYF; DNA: TGTGCCACCGAAGCCGGGGGGCTGACTAAAAACATTCAGTACTTC
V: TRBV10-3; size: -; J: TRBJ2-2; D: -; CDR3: CAIKRDNTGELFF; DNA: TGTGCCATCAAGAGGGATAACACCGGGGAGCTGTTTTTT
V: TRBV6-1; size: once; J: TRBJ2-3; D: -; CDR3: CASSPRTGDTDTQYF; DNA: TGTGCCAGCAGTCCCCGGACTGGGGACACAGATACGCAGTATTTT
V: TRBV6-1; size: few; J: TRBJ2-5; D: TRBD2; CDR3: CASTSSGRIGTQYF; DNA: TGTGCCAGCACGTCTAGCGGGAGAATTGGGACCCAGTACTTC
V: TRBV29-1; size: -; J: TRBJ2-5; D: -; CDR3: CSVKTQGSNPQETQYF; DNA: TGCAGCGTAAAAACGCAGGGGAGTAATCCCCAAGAGACCCAGTACTTC
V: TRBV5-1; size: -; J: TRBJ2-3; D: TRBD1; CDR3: CASSTGQGSLDTQYF; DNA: TGCGCCAGCAGCACGGGACAGGGGAGTTTGGATACGCAGTATTTT
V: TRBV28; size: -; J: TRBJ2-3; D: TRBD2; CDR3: CASSPAGGFTDTQYF; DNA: TGTGCCAGCAGCCCTGCGGGGGGATTCACAGATACGCAGTATTTT
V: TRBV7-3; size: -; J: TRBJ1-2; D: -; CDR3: CASSLTPTSANYGYTF; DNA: TGTGCCAGCAGCTTAACCCCGACATCTGCTAACTATGGCTACACCTTC
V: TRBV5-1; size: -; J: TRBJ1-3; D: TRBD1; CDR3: CASSLARQGLDTIYF; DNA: TGCGCCAGCAGCTTGGCCCGACAGGGTTTGGACACCATATATTTT
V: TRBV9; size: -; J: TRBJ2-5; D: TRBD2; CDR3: CASTSGGGEETQYF; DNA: TGTGCCAGCACCTCTGGGGGGGGAGAAGAGACCCAGTACTTC
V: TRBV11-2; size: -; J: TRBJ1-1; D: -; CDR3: CASSLQGNTEAFF; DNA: TGTGCCAGCAGCTTACAGGGAAACACTGAAGCTTTCTTT
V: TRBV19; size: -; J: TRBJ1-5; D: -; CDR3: CASSTQGAGLPQHF; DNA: TGTGCCAGTAGTACACAGGGTGCCGGACTGCCCCAGCATTTT
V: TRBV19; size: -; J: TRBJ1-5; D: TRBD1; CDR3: CASHRGLNQPQHF; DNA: TGTGCCTCACACAGGGGTCTCAATCAGCCCCAGCATTTT
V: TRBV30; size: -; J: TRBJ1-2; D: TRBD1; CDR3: CAWSKGARGYTF; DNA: TGTGCCTGGAGTAAGGGGGCGCGGGGCTACACCTTC
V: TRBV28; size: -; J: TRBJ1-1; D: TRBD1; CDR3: CASSSRDRVDTEAFF; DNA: TGTGCCAGCAGTTCCCGGGACAGGGTGGACACTGAAGCTTTCTTT
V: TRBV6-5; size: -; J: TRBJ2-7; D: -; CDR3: CASRQGSLYEQYF; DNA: TGTGCCAGCAGGCAGGGAAGCCTCTACGAGCAGTACTTC
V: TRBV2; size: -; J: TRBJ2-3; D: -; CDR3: CASSDGAASTDTQYF; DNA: TGTGCCAGCAGTGATGGTGCGGCAAGCACAGATACGCAGTATTTT